This TCR beta chain originates from a study of T cell responses to AZD1222 COVID-19 vaccine. Study results and limitations: The donors showed a predominance of white British ancestry and of females, with possible underestimation of clonal diversity. Repertoires in all cases were sampled only once the peak T cell response had passed. Only 5 to 7 AZD1222 recipients tested seropositive at baseline.

TCRdb's table, derived via immunoSEQ multiplex PCR, lists solely in-frame clones and lacks some. The sample has under 170,000 clones, about 95% seen once; the top ten hold over 1%. Concerning this clone: Antigen specificity is unknown.

This sequence was found in an adult in good health. The sequences come from peripheral blood, collected on day 0 of AZD1222 vaccination.

The CDR3 DNA sequence: TGTGCCAGCAGCTTGGGACAGGGATGGGATCAGCCCCAGCATTTT. It codes for CASSLGQGWDQPQHF. The chain joins TRBV7-2 to TRBJ1-5; TRBD1 matches at 9 bases. The CDR3 is made up of 15 amino acids. Germline trimming cut 3 bases from V and 5 bases from J; bases unmatched to any gene: 5. The germline gives CDR1 SGHTA, CDR2 FQGNSA.